This TCR beta chain is from a study of CD8+ T cells in alopecia areata. Study-level background: Dosing with tofacitinib proceeded for 6 to 18 months, followed by 6 months off drug.

General study points: Lesional scalp exceeded normal scalp in clonality, especially in alopecia totalis/universalis.

Sequencing templates came from extracted RNA that was reverse transcribed into cDNA. Using immunoSEQ multiplex PCR, the repertoire was profiled, and TCRdb retains in-frame clones only, with some absent. This sample yields some 180,000 clones, of which roughly 63% are seen a single time; around 1.8% belongs to the top ten. Comments on this clone: What it binds is unknown.

There are 16 residues in the CDR3. Between the trimmed V and J ends, which lost 3 bases and 8 bases, there was a span of 19 bases. Looked up from germline, CDR1 is SGHNT and CDR2 is YENEEA. Obtained from alopecia areata patients were lesional scalp punch biopsies along with peripheral blood. Sorting of PBMCs yielded the CD4+ and CD8+ T cells. The rearrangement joins TRBV11-3 to TRBJ1-4; perhaps TRBD1 as D (5 bases). The specimen was CD4+ T cells sorted from blood, collected at week 0. The source of this sequence is a human donor with alopecia areata. This chain's CDR3 is CASSLDQGRGVEKLFF. CDR3 DNA sequence: TGTGCCAGCAGCTTGGACCAAGGGAGGGGTGTCGAAAAACTGTTTTTT.